One sample yielded the 4 T cell receptor beta chains listed below, sequenced in a study of response to subunit inactivated influenza vaccine. TCRdb re-analysed the RT-PCR reads in MiXCR, keeping a single row per CDR3 protein. Of about 160,000 distinct CDR3 sequences in the sample, about a tenth are singletons; the top ten hold around 12%. Sequenced material: non-naive T cells sorted from PBMCs, taken 40 to 50 days after vaccination. The receptor set was obtained from a man in his forties or fifties who received an inactivated influenza vaccine.

This clonotype was detected ten times or more. The V and J genes are TRBV7-8 and TRBJ1-1; D is perhaps TRBD1 (5 bases). The length of the CDR3 is 16 residues. V dropped 2 bases and J dropped 5 bases, with 18 bases sitting between them. The germline V gene has CDR1 SGHVS and CDR2 FQNEAQ. CDR3 sequence (DNA): TGTGCCAGCAGCTTACGGGTCGGGGCCCGGGGGACTGAAGCTTTCTTT. As protein: CASSLRVGARGTEAFF. The full variable domain, in which reference TRBV7-8 and TRBJ1-1 provide the parts outside the CDR3, is GAGVSQSPRYKVAKRGQDVALRCDPISGHVSLFWYQQALGQGPEFLTYFQNEAQLDKSGLPSDRFFAERPEGSVSTLKIQRTQQEDSAVYLCASSLRVGARGTEAFFGQGTRLTVV.

Concerning this clonotype: A much larger clone differs by one base, so this may be a read error. The chain combines TRBV5-1 with TRBJ2-1; perhaps TRBD2 as D (5 bases). The CDR3 is made up of 16 amino acids. The germline gives CDR1 SGHRS, CDR2 YFSETQ. DNA of the CDR3: TGCGCCAGCAGCTTGAACGGGATGGAGGCCTACAATGAGCAGCTCTTC. It specifies CASSLNGMEAYNEQLF.

There are a few counts of this clonotype. V gene TRBV6-4 combines with J gene TRBJ2-1; 13 bases fit TRBD2. The junction had 5 bases not matched to a gene; V was cut back by 4 bases and J by 8 bases. Germline CDR1 MRHNA, CDR2 SNTAGT. This CDR3 has 15 residues. CDR3 loop: CASSATSGRADEQFF. The CDR3 DNA reads as TGTGCCAGCAGTGCCACTAGCGGGAGGGCCGATGAGCAGTTCTTC.

The rearrangement joins TRBV5-4 to TRBJ1-3; weak D call: TRBD1 (5 bases). This CDR3 is built from 14 residues. The germline CDR1 and CDR2 sequences are SGHNT and YYREEE (reference sequence). Trimming stripped 1 base from V and 3 bases from J, with 8 bases between. CDR3 amino acids: CASSLWDGGNTIYF. The CDR3 coding sequence is TGTGCCAGCAGCTTGTGGGACGGTGGAAACACCATATATTTT.